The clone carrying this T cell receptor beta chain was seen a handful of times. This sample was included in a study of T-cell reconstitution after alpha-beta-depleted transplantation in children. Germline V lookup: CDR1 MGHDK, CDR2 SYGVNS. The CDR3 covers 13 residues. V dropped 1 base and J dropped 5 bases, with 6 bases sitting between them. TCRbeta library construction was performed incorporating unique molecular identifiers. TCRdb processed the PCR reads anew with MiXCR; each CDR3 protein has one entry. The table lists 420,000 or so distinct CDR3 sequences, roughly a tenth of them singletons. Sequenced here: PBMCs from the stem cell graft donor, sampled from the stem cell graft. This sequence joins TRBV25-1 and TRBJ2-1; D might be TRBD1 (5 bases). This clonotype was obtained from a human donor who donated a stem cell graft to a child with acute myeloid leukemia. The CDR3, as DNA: TGTGCCAGCAGTGAATTGGACAACAATGAGCAGTTCTTC. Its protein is CASSELDNNEQFF.